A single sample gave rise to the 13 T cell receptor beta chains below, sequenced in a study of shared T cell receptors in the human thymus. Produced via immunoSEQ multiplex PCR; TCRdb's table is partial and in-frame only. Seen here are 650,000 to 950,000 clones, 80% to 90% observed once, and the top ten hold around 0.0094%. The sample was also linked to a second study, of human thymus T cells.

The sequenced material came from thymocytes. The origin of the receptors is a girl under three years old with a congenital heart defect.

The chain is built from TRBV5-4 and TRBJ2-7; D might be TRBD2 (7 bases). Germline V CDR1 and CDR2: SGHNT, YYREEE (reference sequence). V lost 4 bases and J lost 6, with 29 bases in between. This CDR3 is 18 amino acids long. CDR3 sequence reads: CASSQQDRTGTTSLEQYF. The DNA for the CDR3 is TGTGCCAGCAGCCAACAGGACAGAACCGGGACTACTTCTCTCGAGCAGTACTTC.

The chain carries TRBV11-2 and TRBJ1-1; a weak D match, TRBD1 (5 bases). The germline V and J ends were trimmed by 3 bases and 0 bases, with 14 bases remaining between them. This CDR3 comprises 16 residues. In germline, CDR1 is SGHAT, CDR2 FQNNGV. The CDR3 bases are TGTGCCAGCAGCTTCGGGACTGGCCACATGAACACTGAAGCTTTCTTT. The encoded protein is CASSFGTGHMNTEAFF.

DNA for the CDR3: TGTGCCAGTAGTATGACGGGGGAGGGCTCCCCCCGTTACACTGAAGCTTTCTTT. Its translation is CASSMTGEGSPRYTEAFF. This chain links TRBV19 with TRBJ1-1, with a possible D match to TRBD1 (5 bases). V lost 3 bases to trimming and J lost 3 bases, with 23 bases between them. The germline gives CDR1 LNHDA, CDR2 SQIVND (reference sequence). This CDR3 is 18 amino acids long.

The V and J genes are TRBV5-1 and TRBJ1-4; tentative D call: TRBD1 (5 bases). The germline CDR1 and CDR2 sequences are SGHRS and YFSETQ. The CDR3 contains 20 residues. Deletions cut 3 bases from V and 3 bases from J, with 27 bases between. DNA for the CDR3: TGCGCCAGCAGCTCTCCCACGGCCTTGGACACCCGGGGGGCTAATGAAAAACTGTTTTTT. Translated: CASSSPTALDTRGANEKLFF.

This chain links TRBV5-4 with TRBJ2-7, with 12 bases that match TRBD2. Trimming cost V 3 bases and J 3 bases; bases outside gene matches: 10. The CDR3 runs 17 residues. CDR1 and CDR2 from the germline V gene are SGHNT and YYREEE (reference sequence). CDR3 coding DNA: TGTGCCAGCAGCTCAAGGAAGACTAGCGGGGGAAGCTACGAGCAGTACTTC. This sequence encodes CASSSRKTSGGSYEQYF.

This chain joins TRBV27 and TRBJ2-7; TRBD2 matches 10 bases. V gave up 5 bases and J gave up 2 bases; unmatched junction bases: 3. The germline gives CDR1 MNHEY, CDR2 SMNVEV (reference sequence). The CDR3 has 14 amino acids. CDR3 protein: CASSKRGGPYEQYF. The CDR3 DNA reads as TGTGCCAGCAGTAAGCGGGGGGGACCCTACGAGCAGTACTTC.

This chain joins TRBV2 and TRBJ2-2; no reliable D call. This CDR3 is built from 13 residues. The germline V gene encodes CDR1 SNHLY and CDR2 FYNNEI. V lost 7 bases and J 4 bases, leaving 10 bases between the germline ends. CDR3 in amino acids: CASMLQPTGELFF. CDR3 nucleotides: TGTGCCAGCATGCTACAGCCCACCGGGGAGCTGTTTTTT. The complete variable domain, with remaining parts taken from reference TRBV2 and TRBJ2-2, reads EPEVTQTPSHQVTQMGQEVILRCVPISNHLYFYWYRQILGQKVEFLVSFYNNEISEKSEIFDDQFSVERPDGSNFTLKIRSTKLEDSAMYFCASMLQPTGELFFGEGSRLTVL.

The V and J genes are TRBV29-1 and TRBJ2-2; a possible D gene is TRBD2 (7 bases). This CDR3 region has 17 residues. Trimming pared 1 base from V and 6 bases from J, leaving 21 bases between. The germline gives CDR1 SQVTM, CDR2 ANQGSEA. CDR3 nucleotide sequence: TGCAGCGTTGAAGGGGCCTCTGGGGGGGCCGAGGCCGGGGAGCTGTTTTTT. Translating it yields CSVEGASGGAEAGELFF.

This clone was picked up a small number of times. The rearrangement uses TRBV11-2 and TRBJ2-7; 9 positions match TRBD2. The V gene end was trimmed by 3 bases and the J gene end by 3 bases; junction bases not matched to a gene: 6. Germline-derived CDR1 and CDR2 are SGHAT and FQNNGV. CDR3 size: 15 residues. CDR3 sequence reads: CASSLAGLAFYEQYF. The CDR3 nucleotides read TGTGCCAGCAGCTTGGCGGGACTAGCCTTCTACGAGCAGTACTTC.

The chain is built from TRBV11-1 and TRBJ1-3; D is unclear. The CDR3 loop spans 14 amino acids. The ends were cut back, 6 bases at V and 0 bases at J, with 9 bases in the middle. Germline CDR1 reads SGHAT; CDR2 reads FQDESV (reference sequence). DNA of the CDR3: TGTGCCAGCAGGGGCCGAAGCTCTGGAAACACCATATATTTT. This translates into CASRGRSSGNTIYF.

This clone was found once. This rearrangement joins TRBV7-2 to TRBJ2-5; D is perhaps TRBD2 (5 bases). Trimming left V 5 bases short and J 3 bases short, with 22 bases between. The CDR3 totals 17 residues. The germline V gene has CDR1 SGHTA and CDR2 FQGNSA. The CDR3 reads CASSPEDLARVKETQYF. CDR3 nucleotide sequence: TGTGCCAGCAGCCCGGAGGATCTAGCAAGGGTGAAAGAGACCCAGTACTTC.

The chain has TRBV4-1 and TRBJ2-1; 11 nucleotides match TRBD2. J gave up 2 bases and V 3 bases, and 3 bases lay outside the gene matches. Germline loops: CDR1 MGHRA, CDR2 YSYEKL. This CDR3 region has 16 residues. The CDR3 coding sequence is TGCGCCAGCAGCCATTTAGCGGGGGGGCCCTACAATGAGCAGTTCTTC. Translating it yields CASSHLAGGPYNEQFF.

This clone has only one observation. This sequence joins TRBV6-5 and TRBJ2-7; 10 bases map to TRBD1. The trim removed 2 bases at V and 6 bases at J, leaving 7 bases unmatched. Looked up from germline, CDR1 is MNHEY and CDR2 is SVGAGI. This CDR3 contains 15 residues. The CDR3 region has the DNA TGTGCCAGCAGTTACGCGTCCGGGACAGGGGTCGAGCAGTACTTC. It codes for CASSYASGTGVEQYF.